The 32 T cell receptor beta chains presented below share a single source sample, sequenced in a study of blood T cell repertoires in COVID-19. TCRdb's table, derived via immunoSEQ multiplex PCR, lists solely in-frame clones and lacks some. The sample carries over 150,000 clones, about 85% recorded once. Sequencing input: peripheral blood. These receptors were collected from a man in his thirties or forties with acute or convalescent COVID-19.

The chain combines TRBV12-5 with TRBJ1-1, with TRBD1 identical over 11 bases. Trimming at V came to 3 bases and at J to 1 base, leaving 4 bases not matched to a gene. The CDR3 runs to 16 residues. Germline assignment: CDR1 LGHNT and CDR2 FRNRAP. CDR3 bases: TGTGCTAGTGGTTTCCGGGACAGGGGGGGGAACACTGAAGCTTTCTTT. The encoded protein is CASGFRDRGGNTEAFF. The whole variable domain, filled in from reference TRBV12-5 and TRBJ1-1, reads DARVTQTPRHKVTEMGQEVTMRCQPILGHNTVFWYRQTMMQGLELLAYFRNRAPLDDSGMPKDRFSAEMPDATLATLKIQPSEPRDSAVYFCASGFRDRGGNTEAFFGQGTRLTVV.

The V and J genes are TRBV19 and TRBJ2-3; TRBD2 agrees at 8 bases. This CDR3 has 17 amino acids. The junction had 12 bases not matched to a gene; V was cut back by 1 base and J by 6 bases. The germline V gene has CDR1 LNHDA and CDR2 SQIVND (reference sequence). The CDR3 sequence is CASSIAQRGTYRDTQYF. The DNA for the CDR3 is TGTGCCAGTAGTATAGCCCAGCGGGGGACCTATAGGGATACGCAGTATTTT.

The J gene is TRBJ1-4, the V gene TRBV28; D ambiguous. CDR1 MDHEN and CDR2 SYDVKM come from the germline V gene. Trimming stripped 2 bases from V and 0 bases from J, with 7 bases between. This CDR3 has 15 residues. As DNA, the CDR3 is TGTGCCAGCAGTTTAGGGAGCGCAACTAATGAAAAACTGTTTTTT. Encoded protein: CASSLGSATNEKLFF.

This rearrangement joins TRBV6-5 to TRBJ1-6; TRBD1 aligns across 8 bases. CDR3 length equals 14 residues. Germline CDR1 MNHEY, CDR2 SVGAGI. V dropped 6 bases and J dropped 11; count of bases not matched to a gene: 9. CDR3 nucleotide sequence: TGTGCCAGCAGGGCCGGGACAGGCGTCCCACCCCTCCACTTT. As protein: CASRAGTGVPPLHF.

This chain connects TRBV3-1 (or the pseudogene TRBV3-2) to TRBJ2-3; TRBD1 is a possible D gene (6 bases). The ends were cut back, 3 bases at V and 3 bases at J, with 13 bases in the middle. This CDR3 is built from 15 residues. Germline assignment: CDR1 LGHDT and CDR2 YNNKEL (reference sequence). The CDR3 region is CASSQTGGGTDTQYF. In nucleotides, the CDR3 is TGTGCCAGCAGCCAGACAGGCGGTGGTACAGATACGCAGTATTTT.

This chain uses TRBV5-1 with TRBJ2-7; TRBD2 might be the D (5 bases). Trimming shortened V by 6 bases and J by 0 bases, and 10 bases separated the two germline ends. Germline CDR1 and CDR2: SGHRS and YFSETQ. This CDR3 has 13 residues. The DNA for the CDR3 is TGCGCCAGCAAGCCGGGGAGCTCCTACGAGCAGTACTTC. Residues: CASKPGSSYEQYF.

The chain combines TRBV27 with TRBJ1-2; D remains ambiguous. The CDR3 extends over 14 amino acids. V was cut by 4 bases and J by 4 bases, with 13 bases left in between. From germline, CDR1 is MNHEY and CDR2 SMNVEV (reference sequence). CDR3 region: CASSSHGPGYGYTF. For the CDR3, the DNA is TGTGCCAGCAGTTCCCATGGGCCCGGCTATGGCTACACCTTC.

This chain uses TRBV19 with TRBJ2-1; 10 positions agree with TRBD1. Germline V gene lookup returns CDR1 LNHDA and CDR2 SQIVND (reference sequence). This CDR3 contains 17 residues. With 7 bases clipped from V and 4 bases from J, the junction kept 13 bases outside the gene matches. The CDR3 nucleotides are TGTGCCAGTACCCATATCCCCGGGACAGGGGTTTACAATGAGCAGTTCTTC. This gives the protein CASTHIPGTGVYNEQFF.

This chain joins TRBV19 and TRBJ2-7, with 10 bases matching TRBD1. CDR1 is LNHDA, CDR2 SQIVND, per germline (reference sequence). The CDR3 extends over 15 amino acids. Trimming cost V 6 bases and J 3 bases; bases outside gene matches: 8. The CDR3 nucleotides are TGTGCCAGTAGCCCCACGACAGGGGGCGGCTACGAGCAGTACTTC. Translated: CASSPTTGGGYEQYF.

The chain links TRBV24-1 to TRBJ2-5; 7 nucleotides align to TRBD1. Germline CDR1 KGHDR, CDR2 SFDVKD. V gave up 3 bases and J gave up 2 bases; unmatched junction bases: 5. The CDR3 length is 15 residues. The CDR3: CATSDHRTGQETQYF. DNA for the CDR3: TGTGCCACCAGTGATCATAGGACAGGTCAAGAGACCCAGTACTTC.

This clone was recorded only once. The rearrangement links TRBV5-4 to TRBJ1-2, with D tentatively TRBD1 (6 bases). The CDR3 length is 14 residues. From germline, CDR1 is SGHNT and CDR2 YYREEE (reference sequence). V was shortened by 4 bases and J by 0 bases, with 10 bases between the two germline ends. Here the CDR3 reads CASSVDSSNYGYTF. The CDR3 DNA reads TGTGCCAGCAGCGTGGACAGTTCTAACTATGGCTACACCTTC. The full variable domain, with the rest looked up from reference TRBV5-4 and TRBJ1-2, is ETGVTQSPTHLIKTRGQQVTLRCSSQSGHNTVSWYQQALGQGPQFIFQYYREEENGRGNFPPRFSGLQFPNYSSELNVNALELDDSALYLCASSVDSSNYGYTFGSGTRLTVV.

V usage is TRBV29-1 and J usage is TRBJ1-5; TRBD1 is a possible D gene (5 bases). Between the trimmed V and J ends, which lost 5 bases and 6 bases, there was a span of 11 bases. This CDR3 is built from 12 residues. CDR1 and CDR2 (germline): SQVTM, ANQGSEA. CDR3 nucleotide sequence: TGCAGCGTTAGAGTGGGGGGTCAGCCCCAGCATTTT. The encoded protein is CSVRVGGQPQHF.

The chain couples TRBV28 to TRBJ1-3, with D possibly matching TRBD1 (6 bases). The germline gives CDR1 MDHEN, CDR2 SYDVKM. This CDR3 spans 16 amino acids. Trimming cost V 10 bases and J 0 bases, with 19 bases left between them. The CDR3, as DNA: TGTGCCACCAAATTACCAGGGGTCCTCTCTGGAAACACCATATATTTT. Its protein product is CATKLPGVLSGNTIYF. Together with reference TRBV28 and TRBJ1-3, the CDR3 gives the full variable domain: DVKVTQSSRYLVKRTGEKVFLECVQDMDHENMFWYRQDPGLGLRLIYFSYDVKMKEKGDIPEGYSVSREKKERFSLILESASTNQTSMYLCATKLPGVLSGNTIYFGEGSWLTVV.

CDR3 nucleotide sequence: TGTGCCAGCAGGCGCACCACCTACGAGCAGTACTTC. Its protein is CASRRTTYEQYF. This chain joins TRBV12-3 or TRBV12-4 and TRBJ2-7; D uncertain. This CDR3 spans 12 amino acids. Trimming stripped 6 bases from V and 2 bases from J, with 8 bases between.

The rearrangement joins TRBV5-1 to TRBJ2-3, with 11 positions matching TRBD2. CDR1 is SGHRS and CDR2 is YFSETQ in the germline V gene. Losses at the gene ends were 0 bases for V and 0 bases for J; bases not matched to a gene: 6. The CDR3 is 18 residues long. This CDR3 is CASSLDSGGAPSTDTQYF. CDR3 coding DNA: TGCGCCAGCAGCTTGGATAGCGGGGGGGCCCCTAGCACAGATACGCAGTATTTT.

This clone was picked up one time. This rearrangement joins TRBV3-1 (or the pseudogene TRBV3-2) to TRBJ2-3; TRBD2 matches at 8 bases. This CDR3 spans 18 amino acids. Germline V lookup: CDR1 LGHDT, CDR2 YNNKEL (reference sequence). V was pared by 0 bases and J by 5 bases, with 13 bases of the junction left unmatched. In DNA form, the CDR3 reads TGTGCCAGCAGCCAAGATCCTCAGCGGGGGATTTCGAGAGATACGCAGTATTTT. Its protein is CASSQDPQRGISRDTQYF.

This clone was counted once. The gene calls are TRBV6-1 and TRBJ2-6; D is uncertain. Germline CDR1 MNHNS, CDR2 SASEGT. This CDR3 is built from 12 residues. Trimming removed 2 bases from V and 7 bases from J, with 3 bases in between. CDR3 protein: CASSEQANVLTF. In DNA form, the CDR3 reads TGTGCCAGCAGTGAACAAGCCAACGTCCTGACTTTC.

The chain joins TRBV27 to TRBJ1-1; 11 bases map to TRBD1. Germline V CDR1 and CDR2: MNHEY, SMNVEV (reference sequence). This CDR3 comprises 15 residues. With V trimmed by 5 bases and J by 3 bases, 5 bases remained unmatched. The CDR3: CASSRTGGKYTEAFF. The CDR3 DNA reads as TGTGCCAGCAGTCGGACAGGGGGCAAGTACACTGAAGCTTTCTTT.

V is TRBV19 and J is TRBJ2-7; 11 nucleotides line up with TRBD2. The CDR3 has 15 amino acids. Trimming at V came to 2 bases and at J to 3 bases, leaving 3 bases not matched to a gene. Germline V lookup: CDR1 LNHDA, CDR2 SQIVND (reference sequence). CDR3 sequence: CASSITTSGIYEQYF. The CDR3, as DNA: TGTGCCAGTAGTATAACGACTAGCGGGATCTACGAGCAGTACTTC. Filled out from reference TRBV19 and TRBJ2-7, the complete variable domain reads DGGITQSPKYLFRKEGQNVTLSCEQNLNHDAMYWYRQDPGQGLRLIYYSQIVNDFQKGDIAEGYSVSREKKESFPLTVTSAQKNPTAFYLCASSITTSGIYEQYFGPGTRLTVT.

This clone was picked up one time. The CDR3 region is CSVEWRATDTQYF. The CDR3, as DNA: TGCAGCGTTGAGTGGAGGGCTACAGATACGCAGTATTTT. The V call is TRBV29-1, the J call TRBJ2-3; D might be TRBD2 (6 bases). Germline-derived CDR1 and CDR2 are SQVTM and ANQGSEA. With 3 bases removed from V and 3 bases from J, the gap between germline ends came to 10 bases. The CDR3 runs 13 residues.

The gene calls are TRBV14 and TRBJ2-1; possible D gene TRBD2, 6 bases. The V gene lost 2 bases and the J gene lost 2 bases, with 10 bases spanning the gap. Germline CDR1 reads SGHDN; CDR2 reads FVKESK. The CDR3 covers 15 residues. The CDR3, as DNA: TGTGCCAGCAGCCAATGGCCTAGCGCCTACAATGAGCAGTTCTTC. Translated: CASSQWPSAYNEQFF.

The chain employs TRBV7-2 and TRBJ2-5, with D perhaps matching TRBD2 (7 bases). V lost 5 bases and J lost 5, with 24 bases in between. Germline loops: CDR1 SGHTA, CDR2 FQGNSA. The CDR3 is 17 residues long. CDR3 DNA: TGTGCCAGCAGCCCTTTAGGGGGGGCGATTTTGCTGGAGACCCAGTACTTC. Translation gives CASSPLGGAILLETQYF.

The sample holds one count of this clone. CDR3 loop: CASRLENSPLHF. The CDR3 DNA reads as TGTGCCAGCCGGCTGGAGAATTCACCCCTCCACTTT. The chain employs TRBV12-3 or TRBV12-4 and TRBJ1-6, with D hard to call. The V and J ends lost 8 bases and 7 bases respectively, with 9 bases between them. This CDR3 comprises 12 residues.

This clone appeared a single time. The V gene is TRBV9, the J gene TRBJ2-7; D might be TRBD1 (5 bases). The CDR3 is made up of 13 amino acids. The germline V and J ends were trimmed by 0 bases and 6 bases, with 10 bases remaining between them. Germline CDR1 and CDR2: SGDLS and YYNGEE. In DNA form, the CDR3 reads TGTGCCAGCAGCGTAGCAGGGTTGGGCGAGCAGTACTTC. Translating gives CASSVAGLGEQYF.

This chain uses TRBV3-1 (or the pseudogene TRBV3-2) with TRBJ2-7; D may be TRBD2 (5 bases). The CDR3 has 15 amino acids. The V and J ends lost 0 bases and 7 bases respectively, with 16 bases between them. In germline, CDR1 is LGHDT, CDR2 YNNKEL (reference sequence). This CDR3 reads CASSQDGGGVREQYF. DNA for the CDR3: TGTGCCAGCAGCCAAGATGGAGGCGGAGTCAGGGAGCAGTACTTC.

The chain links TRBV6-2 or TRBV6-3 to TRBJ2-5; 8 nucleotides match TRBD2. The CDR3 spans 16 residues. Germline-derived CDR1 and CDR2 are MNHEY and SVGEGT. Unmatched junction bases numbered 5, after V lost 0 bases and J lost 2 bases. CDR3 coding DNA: TGTGCCAGCAGTTACTCGGAGCGGGAGTGGCAAGAGACCCAGTACTTC. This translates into CASSYSEREWQETQYF.

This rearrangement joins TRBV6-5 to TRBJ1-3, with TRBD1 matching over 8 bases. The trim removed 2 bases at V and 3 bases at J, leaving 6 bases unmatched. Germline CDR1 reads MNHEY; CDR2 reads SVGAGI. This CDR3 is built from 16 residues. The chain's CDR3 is CASSYESRGHGNTIYF. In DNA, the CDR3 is TGTGCCAGCAGTTACGAGAGCAGGGGGCATGGAAACACCATATATTTT.

The DNA for the CDR3 is TGTGCCTCCGGGGATAGGAACACCATATATTTT. Amino acids: CASGDRNTIYF. This chain uses TRBV28 with TRBJ1-3, with D hard to call. V lost 11 bases and J 7 bases, leaving 12 bases between the germline ends. This CDR3 region has 11 residues. The germline CDR1 and CDR2 sequences are MDHEN and SYDVKM.

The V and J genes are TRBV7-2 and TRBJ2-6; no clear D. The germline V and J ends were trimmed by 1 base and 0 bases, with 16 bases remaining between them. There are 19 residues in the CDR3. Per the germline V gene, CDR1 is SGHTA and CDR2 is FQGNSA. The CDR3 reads CASSLGLQFLSSGANVLTF. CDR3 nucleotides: TGTGCCAGCAGCTTAGGGTTACAGTTCCTTAGCTCTGGGGCCAACGTCCTGACTTTC.

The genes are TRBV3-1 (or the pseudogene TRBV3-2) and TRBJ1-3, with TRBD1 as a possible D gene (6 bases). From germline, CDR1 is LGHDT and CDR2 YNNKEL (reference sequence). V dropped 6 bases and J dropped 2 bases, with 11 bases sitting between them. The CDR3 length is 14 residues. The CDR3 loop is CASRLQGPGNTIYF. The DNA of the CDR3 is TGTGCCAGCAGGCTACAGGGACCTGGAAACACCATATATTTT.

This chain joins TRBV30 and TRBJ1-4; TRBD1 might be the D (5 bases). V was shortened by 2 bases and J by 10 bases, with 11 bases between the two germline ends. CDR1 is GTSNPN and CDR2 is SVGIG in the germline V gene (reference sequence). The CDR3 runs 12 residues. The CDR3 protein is CAWSIGGGKLFF. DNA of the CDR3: TGTGCCTGGAGTATTGGGGGGGGAAAACTGTTTTTT.

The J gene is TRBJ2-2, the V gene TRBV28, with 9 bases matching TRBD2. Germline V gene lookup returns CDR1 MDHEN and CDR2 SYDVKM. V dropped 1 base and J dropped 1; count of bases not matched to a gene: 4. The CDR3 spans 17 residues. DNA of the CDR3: TGTGCCAGCAGTTTATATATTAGCGGGAGGAACACCGGGGAGCTGTTTTTT. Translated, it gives CASSLYISGRNTGELFF.